The rows below give T cell receptor beta chains drawn from one sample of a study of long-term antiretroviral therapy in people with HIV. Some clones are missing from TCRdb's copy, which holds only in-frame ones; the method was immunoSEQ multiplex PCR. The sample includes tens of thousands of clones, 65% to 90% seen only once; the top ten take 19%. Sequenced here: unsorted PBMCs, sampled 0.1 years before starting antiretroviral therapy. Receptors originate from a man between 18 and 29 years old with HIV. The CDR3 runs from the conserved cysteine through the conserved F or W. The order of the fields is CDR3 DNA, CDR3 protein, V gene, J gene, D gene, clone size. A D gene is named only where the DNA matches it firmly. Expanded clones are given a class, and other clones once, few, many or no size at all.

TGTGCCAGCAACCGGGAGAGAGATGAAAAACTGTTTTTT	CASNRERDEKLFF	TRBV2	TRBJ1-4	NA	NA
TGTGCCAGCAGCTTAGGAAGGGGCCCTATCAATGAGCAGTTCTTC	CASSLGRGPINEQFF	TRBV7-9	TRBJ2-1	NA	NA
TGTGCCAGCAGTGACAGGACAGGGTCAGGTCAGCCCCAGCATTTT	CASSDRTGSGQPQHF	TRBV2	TRBJ1-5	TRBD1	once
TGTGCCAGCAGCCCGACAGGGTTCTACACCGGGGAGCTGTTTTTT	CASSPTGFYTGELFF	TRBV5-4	TRBJ2-2	TRBD1	NA
TGTGCCAGCTCACCACGGGGGTTATCCAACAGGGGCACTGAAGCTTTCTTT	CASSPRGLSNRGTEAFF	TRBV18	TRBJ1-1	TRBD1	NA
TGTGCCAGCAGCTTATTAGGAGACCCGTTCTTC	CASSLLGDPFF	TRBV7-9	TRBJ2-1	NA	NA
TGTGCCAGTAGTGCAATTCGGGACAGGGCCTATGGCTACACCTTC	CASSAIRDRAYGYTF	TRBV19	TRBJ1-2	TRBD1	NA
TGTGCCAGCAGTCTGGGGACTAGTAGAGATACGCAGTATTTT	CASSLGTSRDTQYF	TRBV27	TRBJ2-3	TRBD2	NA
TGTGCCAGCAGGGACACCCGTTGGAGCTACACCTTC	CASRDTRWSYTF	TRBV2	TRBJ1-2	NA	NA
TGTGCCATCACGGCTAGCGGGGGATACAATGAGCAGTTCTTC	CAITASGGYNEQFF	TRBV10-3	TRBJ2-1	TRBD2	NA
TGTGCCAGCAGCTTGGACGACAGGGTTGGCACAGATACGCAGTATTTT	CASSLDDRVGTDTQYF	TRBV7-2	TRBJ2-3	TRBD1	NA
TGTGCCAGCAGCTTAGGGGGTTGGGACCGAGAGACCCAGTACTTC	CASSLGGWDRETQYF	TRBV11-2	TRBJ2-5	NA	NA
TGTGCCAGTAGTGCGATCCTCGGGACAACTAATGAAAAACTGTTTTTT	CASSAILGTTNEKLFF	TRBV19	TRBJ1-4	NA	NA
TGCAGCGCCGAGGGGGTCGCAGTGGATACGCAGTATTTT	CSAEGVAVDTQYF	TRBV29-1	TRBJ2-3	NA	NA
TGTGCCAGCACCCCGGGACAACCCTGGGAGCAGTACTTC	CASTPGQPWEQYF	TRBV7-2	TRBJ2-7	NA	NA
TGTGCCAGCTCAGAACCGGGCTTCCCGAGAGAGACCCAGTACTTC	CASSEPGFPRETQYF	TRBV18	TRBJ2-5	NA	NA
TGTGCCTGGGCTCCTCCGGCGCGAAGCTCCTACGAGCAGTACTTC	CAWAPPARSSYEQYF	TRBV30	TRBJ2-7	NA	NA
TGTGCCAGCAGTCCCAGACCCAAAACGAACACCGGGGAGCTGTTTTTT	CASSPRPKTNTGELFF	TRBV27	TRBJ2-2	NA	NA
TGTGCCAGCAGCCAAGCTGGAAAGAGCAACTATGGCTACACCTTC	CASSQAGKSNYGYTF	TRBV4-2	TRBJ1-2	NA	NA
TGTGCCTGGAGTCCAACAGAGAACACTGAAGCTTTCTTT	CAWSPTENTEAFF	TRBV30	TRBJ1-1	NA	NA
TGCGCCAGCAGCGTACATGTAAGGACTAGCGCAAACACCGGGGAGCTGTTTTTT	CASSVHVRTSANTGELFF	TRBV5-1	TRBJ2-2	TRBD2	NA
TGTGCCAGTAGTGTAATTTCGGATACGCAGTATTTT	CASSVISDTQYF	TRBV19	TRBJ2-3	NA	NA
TGCGCCAGCAGCCAACCGGGACAGAAAAGTGGCTACACCTTC	CASSQPGQKSGYTF	TRBV4-1	TRBJ1-2	TRBD1	NA
TGTGCCAGCAGCGTAGGTGGACCCGTTCCCTACGAGCAGTACTTC	CASSVGGPVPYEQYF	TRBV9	TRBJ2-7	NA	NA
TGTGCCAGCTCGGGCGCGGGAAACACCATATATTTT	CASSGAGNTIYF	TRBV28	TRBJ1-3	NA	NA
TGTGCCAGCAGCTTAGCGGGGGGGATCGATGGCTACACCTTC	CASSLAGGIDGYTF	TRBV7-9	TRBJ1-2	NA	NA
TGTGCCAGCAGCGTAGCTGGGCTATACACAGATACGCAGTATTTT	CASSVAGLYTDTQYF	TRBV9	TRBJ2-3	NA	NA
TGTGCCAGTAGTCAGGGGGCGACCTACGAGCAGTACTTC	CASSQGATYEQYF	TRBV19	TRBJ2-7	TRBD1	NA
TGTGCCAGCAGTTTACTCGGCGCCCGGGTTAACTATGGCTACACCTTC	CASSLLGARVNYGYTF	TRBV27	TRBJ1-2	NA	NA
TGTGCCAGCAGCTTCTCGGGGGGCGACTATGGCTACACCTTC	CASSFSGGDYGYTF	TRBV7-9	TRBJ1-2	NA	NA
TGTGCCACCGCGGGACATTCTCCTAGCAATCAGCCCCAGCATTTT	CATAGHSPSNQPQHF	TRBV6-1	TRBJ1-5	NA	NA
TGTGCCAGTACTAAGGGGACAGGGACTCACTATGGCTACACCTTC	CASTKGTGTHYGYTF	TRBV19	TRBJ1-2	TRBD1	NA
TGTGCCAGTAGTATCTTCGGGGATTTGAGTGAAAAACTGTTTTTT	CASSIFGDLSEKLFF	TRBV19	TRBJ1-4	NA	NA
TGTGCCAGCAGTTACTCGACAGGTGGCAATCAGCCCCAGCATTTT	CASSYSTGGNQPQHF	TRBV6-5	TRBJ1-5	NA	NA
TGTGCCTGGAGTGGGGGGTTCGGAGGGAACAATGAGCAGTTCTTC	CAWSGGFGGNNEQFF	TRBV30	TRBJ2-1	NA	once
TGTGCCAGCAGTTTAAGGCCGGGGTCTCAAGAGACCCAGTACTTC	CASSLRPGSQETQYF	TRBV27	TRBJ2-5	NA	NA
TGTGCCAGTAGTATTGCGGGTCGGCAGCCCCAGCATTTT	CASSIAGRQPQHF	TRBV19	TRBJ1-5	NA	NA
TGTGCCAGCGTCCGGGAGGGCCACGAGCAGTACTTC	CASVREGHEQYF	TRBV2	TRBJ2-7	TRBD2	NA
TGTGCCAGCATTCCCTCGGGGGGGCATCAGCCCCAGCATTTT	CASIPSGGHQPQHF	TRBV28	TRBJ1-5	NA	NA
TGTGCCTGGACCGACGAAACAGATACGCAGTATTTT	CAWTDETDTQYF	TRBV30	TRBJ2-3	NA	NA
TGTGCCAGCAGCTTGATGCTCAATACCAACACCGGGGAGCTGTTTTTT	CASSLMLNTNTGELFF	TRBV5-5	TRBJ2-2	NA	NA
TGCGCCAGCAGCTTGTGGGCAGGCAAGCTTGACAACTATGGCTACACCTTC	CASSLWAGKLDNYGYTF	TRBV5-1	TRBJ1-2	NA	NA
TGTGCCAGCTCACCTCCACATGTGTATGGTCAGCCCCAGCATTTT	CASSPPHVYGQPQHF	TRBV18	TRBJ1-5	NA	NA
TGTGCCAGCAGCCAAGATGGCCAGGGGAATCAGCCCCAGCATTTT	CASSQDGQGNQPQHF	TRBV4-2	TRBJ1-5	NA	NA
TGCGCCAGCAGCTCGGGACAGGGGGCGTCCGGGGAGCTGTTTTTT	CASSSGQGASGELFF	TRBV5-1	TRBJ2-2	TRBD1	NA
TGTGCCAGCAGTGTCACTGGGACAGACCTATACGAGCAGTACTTC	CASSVTGTDLYEQYF	TRBV6-1	TRBJ2-7	TRBD1	NA
TGTGCCAGCAGCTCGACAGGGGCGTCCACTGAAGCTTTCTTT	CASSSTGASTEAFF	TRBV7-2	TRBJ1-1	TRBD1	NA
TGTGCCAGCAGCTTGGAGGCGCACCCTAGTGTGCCCCAGCATTTT	CASSLEAHPSVPQHF	TRBV5-6	TRBJ1-5	NA	NA
TGTGCCAGCAGCCCGGACAGTAACTCTGGAAACACCATATATTTT	CASSPDSNSGNTIYF	TRBV11-2	TRBJ1-3	NA	NA
TGTGCCAGCAGCTTAGTCCCGGAAATGAACACCGGGGAGCTGTTTTTT	CASSLVPEMNTGELFF	TRBV13	TRBJ2-2	NA	NA
TGTGCCAGCTCACGGAGACTAGCGGGAGAGGTCTATGAGCAGTTCTTC	CASSRRLAGEVYEQFF	TRBV18	TRBJ2-1	TRBD2	NA
NA	CASSTSWGAGETQYF	TRBV27	TRBJ2-5	NA	NA
TGTGCCAGCAGCTTCCACTCCGGGGAGCTGTTTTTT	CASSFHSGELFF	TRBV9	TRBJ2-2	NA	few
TGTGCCAGCAGCATCGGACAGTTAGCTCAAGCTTTCTTT	CASSIGQLAQAFF	TRBV11-2	TRBJ1-1	NA	NA
TGTGCCAGCAGCCAAGGGACTAGCGGGGGGGACCCAACCGGGGAGCTGTTTTTT	CASSQGTSGGDPTGELFF	TRBV4-2	TRBJ2-2	TRBD2	NA
TGTGCCTGGAGTGTAGGTTACAGGGGGGACACCGGGGAGCTGTTTTTT	CAWSVGYRGDTGELFF	TRBV30	TRBJ2-2	TRBD1	NA
TGCGCCAGCAGGGGAGGGGATGCTCAAGCTTTCTTT	CASRGGDAQAFF	TRBV5-1	TRBJ1-1	NA	NA
TGTGCCAGCAGCCCCACAGAACAATATGGCTACACCTTC	CASSPTEQYGYTF	TRBV4-2	TRBJ1-2	NA	few
TGTGCCAGCTCACAGGCCTCAGGGGCTAACTCTGGGGCCAACGTCCTGACTTTC	CASSQASGANSGANVLTF	TRBV18	TRBJ2-6	NA	once